A selection of T cell receptor beta chains follows, all from one sample in a study of CDR3 diversity in severe acne. TCRdb recomputed calls from the PCR reads with MiXCR, one row per CDR3 protein. The repertoire consists of over 70,000 distinct CDR3 sequences, with roughly 51% occurring once and the leading ten covering approximately 15%. The source material was blood. The receptors originated from a male donor in good health, without acne. CDR3s include the opening cysteine and the closing phenylalanine or tryptophan. D genes are given only for firm matches. Part of the rows lack a size; the others show once, few, many or a class for expanded clones.

d_gene	v_gene	j_gene	abundance	CDR3nt	CDR3aa
.	TRBV7-2	TRBJ1-2	.	TGTGCCAGCAGCTTAGCGGTGTTTAATGGCTACACCTTC	CASSLAVFNGYTF
TRBD1	TRBV11-2	TRBJ1-1	many	TGTGCCAGCAGACGACAGGGGCGGGCAGGCGCTGAAGCTTTCTTT	CASRRQGRAGAEAFF
TRBD2	TRBV20-1	TRBJ2-7	.	TGCAGTGCTATCTCCCTAGCGGGAGGGCCGGGGGAGCAGTACTTC	CSAISLAGGPGEQYF
.	TRBV12-3/TRBV12-4	TRBJ1-5	once	TGTGCCAGCAGCCCGGACGAATGGGGAAAGTTGTTCCAGCCCCAGCATTTT	CASSPDEWGKLFQPQHF
.	TRBV6-6	TRBJ1-4	many	TGTGCCAGCAGTTATGACGGGGTCAGGGAAAAACTGTTTTTT	CASSYDGVREKLFF
TRBD1	TRBV6-6	TRBJ2-7	many	TGTGCCAGCAGTTACACCCCTTGGGGGCAGGGGGCGCGGGAGCAGTACTTC	CASSYTPWGQGAREQYF
.	TRBV18	TRBJ2-5	.	TGTGCCAGCTCGCCAGGGGACCTGTGGGAGACCCAGTACTTC	CASSPGDLWETQYF
TRBD1	TRBV19	TRBJ1-4	.	TGTGCCAGTAGTCCAGGAGGACAGGGCAAACTGTTTTTT	CASSPGGQGKLFF
.	TRBV19	TRBJ2-1	many	TGTGCCAGTAGTATAGATGGCAGGGCGGACTACAATGAGCAGTTCTTC	CASSIDGRADYNEQFF
TRBD2	TRBV7-6	TRBJ2-5	.	TGTGCCAGCAGCTTAGGACTAGCGGGAGTAGCAGAGACCCAGTACTTC	CASSLGLAGVAETQYF
.	TRBV12-3/TRBV12-4	TRBJ2-5	many	TGTGCCAGCAGTTTCGACCCCGTAGAGACCCAGTACTTC	CASSFDPVETQYF
.	TRBV7-8	TRBJ2-7	.	TGTGCCAGCAGCCCCGCGAGTAGCGGAGGCTACGAGCAGTACTTC	CASSPASSGGYEQYF
TRBD2	TRBV5-5	TRBJ2-3	.	TGTGCCAGCACCTCCACCGGGACTAGCGGGGGGGACACAGATACGCAGTATTTT	CASTSTGTSGGDTDTQYF
TRBD1	TRBV7-9	TRBJ1-3	many	TGTGCCAGCAGCGGGGACAGGGGGGTTGTGGACACCATATATTTT	CASSGDRGVVDTIYF
.	TRBV7-2	TRBJ1-6	many	TGTGCCAGCAGCGAGGGGGGGGGCTCCTATAATTCACCCCTCCACTTT	CASSEGGGSYNSPLHF
TRBD1	TRBV20-1	TRBJ1-4	once	TGCAGTGCTAGACCCGGGACAGGGGCTGGAGAAAAACTGTTTTTT	CSARPGTGAGEKLFF
.	TRBV2	TRBJ1-2	.	TGTGCCAGCAGTGAAGTGGACTCACTATACTACTATGGCTACACCTTC	CASSEVDSLYYYGYTF
TRBD2	TRBV19	TRBJ2-1	many	TGTGCCAGTAGTATAGATCTCAGCGGGAGTTACAATGAGCAGTTCTTC	CASSIDLSGSYNEQFF
TRBD2	TRBV2	TRBJ2-5	few	TGTGCCAACGCTCGACTAGCGGTGTACCAAGAGACCCAGTACTTC	CANARLAVYQETQYF
TRBD2	TRBV7-9	TRBJ2-3	.	TGTGCCAGCAGCTTAGATCTTAGCGGGGGGGGCACAGATACGCAGTATTTT	CASSLDLSGGGTDTQYF
.	TRBV7-8	TRBJ2-3	many	TGTGCCAGCAGCTTAGCGCCCCTACCAGATACGCAGTATTTT	CASSLAPLPDTQYF
TRBD2	TRBV5-1	TRBJ2-7	.	TGCGCCAGCAGCTCGCTTAGTAGCGGGAGCTACGAGCAGTACTTC	CASSSLSSGSYEQYF
TRBD1	TRBV10-2	TRBJ2-7	.	TGCGCCAGCAGTGAGCTCCGGGACAGGGGGCCAGGGCAGTACTTC	CASSELRDRGPGQYF
.	TRBV3-1	TRBJ2-7	few	TGTGCCAGCAGCCAAGATCCGGGACTCGCGTACTTC	CASSQDPGLAYF
.	TRBV19	TRBJ1-1	.	TGTGCCAGTAGGATTAATTTGAACACTGAAGCTTTCTTT	CASRINLNTEAFF
TRBD1	TRBV7-2	TRBJ2-4	many	TGTGCCAGCAGCTCCATGACAGGGGTCATTCAGTACTTC	CASSSMTGVIQYF
.	TRBV7-8	TRBJ2-3	.	TGTGCCAGCAGCGTCCGGAGAGACAATGAGCAGTATTTT	CASSVRRDNEQYF
.	TRBV20-1	TRBJ1-1	.	TGCAGTGCTAGAGAATCCGGGGACACTGAAGCTTTCTTT	CSARESGDTEAFF
.	TRBV7-9	TRBJ1-2	few	TGTGCCAGCAGCCCTGGGACTGAGGATGGCTACACCTTC	CASSPGTEDGYTF
.	TRBV24-1	TRBJ2-1	.	TGTGCCACCAGTGATTTGCGGGGCAACAATGAGCAGTTCTTC	CATSDLRGNNEQFF
.	TRBV6-1	TRBJ1-6	many	TGTGCCAGCAGTGAACTCGACAGGAATTCACCCCTCCACTTT	CASSELDRNSPLHF
TRBD1	TRBV13	TRBJ2-7	.	TGTGCCAGCAGCGGGGGGGGGACAGGGGTGCGCGAGCAGTACTTC	CASSGGGTGVREQYF
TRBD1	TRBV5-8	TRBJ2-7	many	TGTGCCAGCAGCATCGGGACAGGGGCCTCCTACGAGCAGTACTTC	CASSIGTGASYEQYF
.	TRBV7-9	TRBJ2-5	.	TGTGCCAGCAGCGCCGGACTGGACCAGGTAATGGGCAATTTC	CASSAGLDQVMGNF
TRBD1	TRBV7-6	TRBJ1-2	.	TGTGCCAGCAGCCTCCTCGGACAGGGTACTTTCGGGGACTATGGCTACACCTTC	CASSLLGQGTFGDYGYTF
.	TRBV15	TRBJ1-5	.	TGTGCCACCAGCACGACAGTGAACCGCAATCAGCCCCAGCATTTT	CATSTTVNRNQPQHF